This TCR beta chain emerged from a study of early T cells in non-severe SARS-CoV-2 infection. At the level of the study: Sequencing of bulk RNA from unsorted whole blood was done, without chain pairing. Study-level points and caveats: The matching step, a VDJdb search, favored anti-spike CD8 responses and missed private and CD4 specificities.

Trimming took off 2 bases at V and 8 bases at J, with 9 bases between the two ends. This CDR3 region has 13 residues. CDR1 is MNHNY, CDR2 SVGAGI, per germline (reference sequence). Each cDNA molecule carried a unique molecular identifier. In TCRdb, the 5' RACE reads were re-called with MiXCR into one record per CDR3 protein. The sample carries roughly 60,000 distinct CDR3 sequences, under 10% recorded once. This clonotype has more than one count but fewer than ten. Its cognate antigen is unknown. The clonotype was recovered from an adult who was a healthcare worker with PCR-confirmed SARS-CoV-2 infection or an uninfected control (not recorded which). Sequencing was performed on whole blood. The chain carries TRBV6-6 and TRBJ1-4; D ambiguous. This CDR3 reads CASSYLVMEKLFF. Here the CDR3 DNA reads TGTGCCAGCAGTTACCTTGTGATGGAAAAACTGTTTTTT.